The 14 T cell receptor beta chains listed next were all sequenced from one sample in a study of OX40 agonist ivuxolimab in advanced cancers. Data came from immunoSEQ multiplex PCR; TCRdb stores just in-frame clones and leaves some out. This repertoire shows 55,000 to 75,000 clones, more than 85% found once; its top ten account for 2.2%. Specimen: CD4+ or CD8+ T cells sorted from blood, collected in a trial of the OX40 agonist ivuxolimab. These receptors were obtained from an adult with an advanced solid tumor such as melanoma, head and neck, liver or kidney cancer.

The chain combines TRBV7-9 with TRBJ2-2; D remains unclear. Trimming took off 11 bases at V and 9 bases at J, with 16 bases between the two ends. This CDR3 region has 12 residues. Germline lookup yields CDR1 SEHNR and CDR2 FQNEAQ (reference sequence). The chain's CDR3 is CAYTSGRRELFF. The CDR3 DNA sequence: TGTGCCTACACCTCCGGGCGCCGGGAGCTGTTTTTT.

V usage is TRBV29-1 and J usage is TRBJ1-2, with a weak D call TRBD1 (5 bases). The germline gives CDR1 SQVTM, CDR2 ANQGSEA. Between the trimmed V and J ends, which lost 4 bases and 8 bases, there was a span of 17 bases. This CDR3 has 13 amino acids. The CDR3: CSVVSGTLGGYTF. Here the CDR3 DNA reads TGCAGCGTTGTCAGCGGGACCTTGGGGGGCTACACCTTC.

The J gene is TRBJ1-4, the V gene TRBV11-2, with TRBD1 identical over 9 bases. The CDR3 is 14 residues long. The germline gives CDR1 SGHAT, CDR2 FQNNGV. Trimming at V came to 3 bases and at J to 7 bases, leaving 3 bases not matched to a gene. CDR3 nucleotide sequence: TGTGCCAGCAGCTTGGACAGGGGAAGTGAAAAACTGTTTTTT. Its translation: CASSLDRGSEKLFF. Filled out from reference TRBV11-2 and TRBJ1-4, the complete variable domain reads EAGVAQSPRYKIIEKRQSVAFWCNPISGHATLYWYQQILGQGPKLLIQFQNNGVVDDSQLPKDRFSAERLKGVDSTLKIQPAKLEDSAVYLCASSLDRGSEKLFFGSGTQLSVL.

This clone was detected only once. The chain joins TRBV30 to TRBJ1-2, with D possibly matching TRBD1 (6 bases). Germline V gene data show CDR1 as GTSNPN and CDR2 as SVGIG (reference sequence). The V gene lost 7 bases and the J gene lost 0 bases, with 12 bases spanning the gap. The CDR3 is 13 amino acids. The CDR3 loop is CAYGTPPNYGYTF. The CDR3 nucleotides read TGTGCCTACGGGACACCGCCTAACTATGGCTACACCTTC.

The J gene is TRBJ2-5, the V gene TRBV10-1, with D possibly matching TRBD2 (6 bases). In germline, CDR1 is WNHNN, CDR2 SYGVQD (reference sequence). This CDR3 region has 11 residues. Trimming left V 11 bases short and J 5 bases short, with 12 bases between. CDR3 nucleotides: TGCGCCGGCACTAGCCGGGAGACCCAGTACTTC. Protein sequence: CAGTSRETQYF.

This clone was observed once. V usage is TRBV28 and J usage is TRBJ1-4; unclear D gene. Germline loops: CDR1 MDHEN, CDR2 SYDVKM. The CDR3 length is 14 residues. V was trimmed by 2 bases and J by 0 bases, leaving 4 bases between them. The CDR3 DNA follows: TGTGCCAGCAGTTTAATCGCAACTAATGAAAAACTGTTTTTT. Translated: CASSLIATNEKLFF.

The rearrangement uses TRBV29-1 and TRBJ2-1, with 10 positions matching TRBD2. Trimming cost V 2 bases and J 8 bases; bases outside gene matches: 3. This CDR3 comprises 13 residues. Per the germline V gene, CDR1 is SQVTM and CDR2 is ANQGSEA. CDR3 amino acids: CSVERTSGDEQFF. In DNA, the CDR3 is TGCAGCGTTGAAAGGACTAGCGGCGATGAGCAGTTCTTC.

The chain has TRBV11-3 and TRBJ2-4; 8 bases match TRBD2. Germline CDR1 and CDR2: SGHNT and YENEEA. Trimming at V came to 3 bases and at J to 5 bases, leaving 6 bases not matched to a gene. The CDR3 runs to 15 residues. The CDR3 spells CASSFIGGAQNIQYF. The CDR3 coding sequence is TGTGCCAGCAGCTTTATCGGGGGGGCCCAAAACATTCAGTACTTC.

This clone was found a few times. This chain uses TRBV4-1 with TRBJ2-3; unclear D gene. V lost 6 bases and J lost 1, with 14 bases in between. CDR1 MGHRA and CDR2 YSYEKL come from the germline V gene. This CDR3 contains 15 residues. The CDR3 coding sequence is TGCGCCAGCAGGTCCGTCTGGCGCGGCACAGATACGCAGTATTTT. Protein product: CASRSVWRGTDTQYF.

This chain joins TRBV6-1 and TRBJ2-3; TRBD2 aligns across 7 bases. Germline loops: CDR1 MNHNS, CDR2 SASEGT. The CDR3 runs to 15 residues. V lost 6 bases, J lost 5 bases, and 11 bases stayed unmatched. DNA for the CDR3: TGTGCCAGCAGGAGGACTGTGGCGGGAGTAGATACGCAGTATTTT. Protein sequence: CASRRTVAGVDTQYF.

J is TRBJ1-4 and V is TRBV6-4, with 7 bases aligning to TRBD1. After removal of 10 bases from V and 5 bases from J, the junction contained 13 bases not matched to a gene. CDR1 and CDR2 (germline): MRHNA, SNTAGT. CDR3 length: 15 amino acids. CDR3 sequence: CAIVSVTGANEKLFF. DNA of the CDR3: TGTGCCATCGTCAGCGTAACAGGGGCGAATGAAAAACTGTTTTTT.

This clone showed up just once. Other DNA sequences in the same sample also yield this CDR3. J is TRBJ2-3 and V is TRBV6-5; 8 positions match TRBD1. This CDR3 is built from 15 residues. CDR1 is MNHEY, CDR2 SVGAGI, per germline. After removal of 4 bases from V and 3 bases from J, the junction contained 6 bases not matched to a gene. CDR3 sequence (DNA): TGTGCCAGCAGTTCCCCCGGACAGGGAACAGATACGCAGTATTTT. Residues: CASSSPGQGTDTQYF.

The V call is TRBV5-6, the J call TRBJ2-3; 11 nucleotides line up with TRBD2. Germline trimming cut 4 bases from V and 2 bases from J; bases unmatched to any gene: 9. CDR3 size: 17 residues. Germline-derived CDR1 and CDR2 are SGHDT and YYEEEE. CDR3 residues: CASSRPRLAGFTDTQYF. For the CDR3, the DNA is TGTGCCAGCAGCCGGCCCCGACTAGCGGGGTTCACAGATACGCAGTATTTT.

The chain links TRBV5-1 to TRBJ2-3; 8 nucleotides line up with TRBD2. Unmatched junction bases numbered 8, after V lost 4 bases and J lost 4 bases. The CDR3 length is 15 residues. Germline CDR1 and CDR2: SGHRS and YFSETQ. DNA for the CDR3: TGCGCCAGCAGCCCACTAGCGGTGCCCCCAGATACGCAGTATTTT. Protein product: CASSPLAVPPDTQYF.